The 23 T cell receptor beta chains listed next were all sequenced from one sample in a study of spatial heterogeneity in lung cancer. One entry per CDR3 protein, called by TCRdb with MiXCR from the 5' RACE reads. The table has some 41,000 distinct CDR3 sequences, roughly 20% seen once. Specified time point: blood at routine non-recurrence follow-up after resection. The material sequenced was PBMCs, taken at follow-up. These receptor sequences come from a female donor with early-stage non-small cell lung cancer.

This clonotype was counted ten times or more. The V gene is TRBV13, the J gene TRBJ2-6; D perhaps matches TRBD1 (6 bases). The V end lost 3 bases, the J end lost 4 bases, and 13 bases lay between the germline ends. CDR1 is PRHDT and CDR2 is FYEKMQ in the germline V gene (reference sequence). The CDR3 is 16 amino acids. CDR3 nucleotides: TGTGCCAGCAGCTTCCTTACAGGGACCGGGGCCAACGTCCTGACTTTC. This gives the protein CASSFLTGTGANVLTF.

This clonotype has only a few counts. This chain links TRBV7-3 with TRBJ2-1, with D possibly TRBD2 on 5 matching bases. Trimming cost V 5 bases and J 6 bases, with 11 bases left between them. The length of the CDR3 is 13 residues. Germline assignment: CDR1 SGHTA and CDR2 FQGTGA. The CDR3 is CASSPPRGNEQFF. The DNA of the CDR3 is TGTGCCAGCAGCCCCCCCCGGGGCAATGAGCAGTTCTTC.

The chain uses TRBV7-3 and TRBJ2-3, with D perhaps matching TRBD2 (6 bases). The germline V gene has CDR1 SGHTA and CDR2 FQGTGA. V lost 4 bases to trimming and J lost 0 bases, with 8 bases between them. CDR3 length: 14 amino acids. CDR3 in amino acids: CASSYSGSTDTQYF. Here the CDR3 DNA reads TGTGCCAGCAGCTATAGCGGCAGCACAGATACGCAGTATTTT.

This clonotype has a handful of counts. The chain employs TRBV10-3 and TRBJ1-1; D ambiguous. Germline V CDR1 and CDR2: ENHRY, SYGVKD. CDR3 size: 14 residues. Trimming cost V 4 bases and J 0 bases, with 9 bases left between them. CDR3 sequence reads: CAISGVHMNTEAFF. DNA of the CDR3: TGTGCCATCAGTGGGGTTCATATGAACACTGAAGCTTTCTTT.

The rearrangement uses TRBV12-3 or TRBV12-4 and TRBJ2-3, with D tentatively TRBD2 (5 bases). The CDR3 runs 14 residues. Trimming took 6 bases from V and 4 from J, leaving 14 bases between them. CDR3 residues: CASRIERGADTQYF. DNA of the CDR3: TGTGCCAGCAGAATAGAACGGGGTGCAGATACGCAGTATTTT.

V usage is TRBV2 and J usage is TRBJ2-7, with 11 bases identical to TRBD2. Germline loops: CDR1 SNHLY, CDR2 FYNNEI. This CDR3 has 16 amino acids. J gave up 1 base and V 6 bases, and 8 bases lay outside the gene matches. In DNA, the CDR3 is TGTGCCAGCAGCCATCCCCTAGCGGGAGGTTCCTACGAGCAGTACTTC. Its protein product is CASSHPLAGGSYEQYF.

The chain is built from TRBV10-3 and TRBJ2-7; D ambiguous. The germline CDR1 and CDR2 sequences are ENHRY and SYGVKD. The CDR3 is 16 amino acids. Between the trimmed V and J ends, which lost 0 bases and 4 bases, there was a span of 16 bases. This CDR3 is CAISESGGTKDYEQYF. CDR3 coding DNA: TGTGCCATCAGTGAGTCGGGTGGAACGAAGGATTACGAGCAGTACTTC.

Regarding this clonotype: This sequence may be a read error, since a much larger clone differs from it by one base. The chain employs TRBV5-5 and TRBJ2-2; possibly TRBD1 for D (6 bases). V gave up 6 bases and J gave up 2 bases, with 14 bases separating them. The CDR3 totals 15 residues. Germline CDR1 SGHKS, CDR2 YYEKEE (reference sequence). CDR3 coding DNA: TGTGCCAGCACCGACGGGGACACTAACACCGGGGAGCTGTTTTTT. Translated, it gives CASTDGDTNTGELFF.

This clonotype was counted at least ten times. V usage is TRBV9 and J usage is TRBJ2-2, with 7 bases matching TRBD1. The CDR3 has 14 amino acids. Losses at the gene ends were 3 bases for V and 3 bases for J; bases not matched to a gene: 2. Per germline, CDR1 SGDLS and CDR2 YYNGEE. DNA for the CDR3: TGTGCCAGCAGCGCCACAGGGGACACCGGGGAGCTGTTTTTT. Its protein product is CASSATGDTGELFF.

The chain uses TRBV12-3 or TRBV12-4 and TRBJ1-1; no clear D gene. Trimming took 5 bases from V and 6 from J, leaving 10 bases between them. The CDR3 consists of 12 residues. The chain's CDR3 is CASSPISAEAFF. The CDR3 region has the DNA TGTGCCAGCAGTCCTATCTCGGCTGAAGCTTTCTTT.

This clonotype was recorded a few times. The chain combines TRBV29-1 with TRBJ2-7; D remains ambiguous. Germline V gene lookup returns CDR1 SQVTM and CDR2 ANQGSEA. The CDR3 sequence is 12 residues long. Trimming removed 3 bases at V and 2 bases at J, with 8 bases between. CDR3 sequence reads: CSVDGRPYEQYV. The CDR3 region has the DNA TGCAGCGTTGACGGACGGCCCTACGAGCAGTACGTC.

About this clonotype itself: The junction departs from germline at one end; a sequencing error may be responsible. This chain joins TRBV6-2 or TRBV6-3 and TRBJ2-3; 12 nucleotides line up with TRBD1. Germline-derived CDR1 and CDR2 are MNHEY and SVGEGT. The CDR3 consists of 15 residues. CDR3: CASIYPGQGADTQYF. In nucleotides, the CDR3 is TGTGCCAGCATTTACCCGGGACAGGGGGCGGATACGCAGTATTTT.

This sequence joins TRBV11-2 and TRBJ2-7; no firm D call. The CDR3 sequence is 15 residues long. Germline assignment: CDR1 SGHAT and CDR2 FQNNGV. V dropped 1 base and J dropped 2 bases, with 12 bases sitting between them. CDR3 loop: CASSLVLGVPYEQYV. In nucleotides, the CDR3 is TGTGCCAGCAGCTTAGTTTTAGGAGTACCCTACGAGCAGTACGTC.

There are many counts of this clonotype. This sequence joins TRBV7-2 and TRBJ2-3, with D uncertain. Germline V lookup: CDR1 SGHTA, CDR2 FQGNSA. The V end lost 0 bases, the J end lost 1 base, and 5 bases lay between the germline ends. CDR3 length: 14 amino acids. The CDR3 sequence is CASSLAVRTDTQYF. In DNA, the CDR3 is TGTGCCAGCAGCTTAGCGGTTCGCACAGATACGCAGTATTTT.

The rearrangement joins TRBV5-8 to TRBJ1-2; D might be TRBD1 (5 bases). The CDR3 runs 13 residues. The V and J ends lost 6 bases and 8 bases respectively, with 17 bases between them. CDR1 and CDR2 from the germline V gene are SGHTS and YDEGEE. CDR3 bases: TGTGCCAGCAACCGCCGGGGGGTGCGAGGCTACACCTTC. This gives the protein CASNRRGVRGYTF. The full variable domain, in which reference TRBV5-8 and TRBJ1-2 provide the parts outside the CDR3, is EAGVTQSPTHLIKTRGQQATLRCSPISGHTSVYWYQQALGLGLQFLLWYDEGEERNRGNFPPRFSGRQFPNYSSELNVNALELEDSALYLCASNRRGVRGYTFGSGTRLTVV.

This clonotype occurred many times. The chain uses TRBV12-3 or TRBV12-4 and TRBJ2-5; 8 bases are a match to TRBD1. The CDR3 sequence is 14 residues long. Unmatched junction bases numbered 7, after V lost 6 bases and J lost 4 bases. The CDR3, as DNA: TGTGCCAGCAGCCCAGGGGGCAGGGCAGAGACCCAGTACTTC. It codes for CASSPGGRAETQYF.

There are a few counts of this clonotype. CDR3 DNA sequence: TGCGCCAGCAGTCAACGCGGGACTAGTTACGAGCAGTACGTC. This sequence encodes CASSQRGTSYEQYV. The chain employs TRBV23-1 and TRBJ2-7; TRBD2 matches at 8 bases. TRBV23-1 is an ORF, and what it does is uncertain. The junction had 4 bases not matched to a gene; V was cut back by 2 bases and J by 4 bases. This CDR3 spans 14 amino acids.

The V gene is TRBV20-1, the J gene TRBJ1-2, with TRBD1 matching 7 bases. There are 14 residues in the CDR3. Trimming took 5 bases from V and 7 from J; bases not matched to a gene: 13. CDR1 is DFQATT, CDR2 SNEGSKA, per germline (reference sequence). The CDR3 bases are TGCAGTGCTTCAGGGGGGCTAACCCTAAGTGGCTACACCTTC. The encoded protein is CSASGGLTLSGYTF.

This clonotype was seen a handful of times. The chain links TRBV3-1 to TRBJ1-2; 9 bases are a match to TRBD1. V lost 4 bases and J lost 2; bases outside the gene matches: 11. CDR3 length equals 17 residues. Per germline, CDR1 LGHDT and CDR2 YNNKEL (reference sequence). The CDR3 here is CASSLWGQGGPNYGYTF. DNA of the CDR3: TGTGCCAGCAGCCTATGGGGACAGGGAGGCCCCAACTATGGCTACACCTTC.

This clonotype showed up just a few times. The V and J genes are TRBV15 and TRBJ2-1, with 8 bases fitting TRBD1. The CDR3 runs 16 residues. Germline V CDR1 and CDR2: LNHNV, YYDKDF (reference sequence). The V and J ends lost 1 base and 0 bases, in that order; junction bases with no gene match: 2. CDR3 residues: CATSRATGGSYNEQFF. The CDR3 DNA reads TGTGCCACCAGCAGAGCTACAGGGGGCTCCTACAATGAGCAGTTCTTC.

This clonotype was seen many times. The CDR3 spells CASSLTDQETQYF. CDR3 sequence (DNA): TGTGCCAGCAGCTTGACAGACCAAGAGACCCAGTACTTC. The chain employs TRBV5-6 and TRBJ2-5; D uncertain. Trimming took off 1 base at V and 0 bases at J, with 4 bases between the two ends. CDR1 and CDR2 from the germline V gene are SGHDT and YYEEEE. The CDR3 runs 13 residues.

This clonotype turned up a few times. This chain uses TRBV10-3 with TRBJ2-5; unclear D gene. This CDR3 has 12 residues. Germline assignment: CDR1 ENHRY and CDR2 SYGVKD. The V and J ends lost 2 bases and 14 bases respectively, with 15 bases between them. The CDR3 bases are TGTGCCATCAGTGAGAAAGAGACCGTCAAATACTTC. This gives the protein CAISEKETVKYF.

This clonotype came up a few times. This chain links TRBV7-8 with TRBJ1-3, with 8 bases matching TRBD1. This CDR3 spans 11 amino acids. V shed 3 bases, J shed 16 bases, and the junction held 5 bases outside the gene matches. CDR1 is SGHVS and CDR2 is FQNEAQ in the germline V gene. The CDR3 DNA follows: TGTGCCAGCAGCTTGGTGGACAGGGTGTATTTT. Translation gives CASSLVDRVYF.